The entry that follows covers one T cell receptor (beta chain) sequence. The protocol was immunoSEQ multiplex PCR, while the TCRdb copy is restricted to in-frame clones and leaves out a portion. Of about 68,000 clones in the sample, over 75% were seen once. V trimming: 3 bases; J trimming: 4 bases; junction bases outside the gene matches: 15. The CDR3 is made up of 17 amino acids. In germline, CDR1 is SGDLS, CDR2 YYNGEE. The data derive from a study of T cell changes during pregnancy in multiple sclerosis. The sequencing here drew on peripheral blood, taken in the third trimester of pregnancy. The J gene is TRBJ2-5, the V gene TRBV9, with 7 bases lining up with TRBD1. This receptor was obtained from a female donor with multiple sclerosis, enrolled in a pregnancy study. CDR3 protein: CASSAGVAGGMSETQYF. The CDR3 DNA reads TGTGCCAGCAGCGCAGGGGTCGCAGGGGGTATGTCAGAGACCCAGTACTTC. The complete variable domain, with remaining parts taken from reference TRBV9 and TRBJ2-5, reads DSGVTQTPKHLITATGQRVTLRCSPRSGDLSVYWYQQSLDQGLQFLIQYYNGEERAKGNILERFSAQQFPDLHSELNLSSLELGDSALYFCASSAGVAGGMSETQYFGPGTRLLVL.